What follows describes a single TCR beta chain. The antigen is unknown. The sample is drawn from a study of beta chain features in type 1 diabetes. Points from the study as a whole: For type 1 diabetes patients, VDJ junctions showed fewer insertions and more deletions. When Type 1 diabetes patients were examined, their TCRB CDR3s proved moderately but significantly shorter in all four CD4+ subsets.

All of the isolated RNA was reverse transcribed, so expressed TCRB transcripts were sequenced. Clones were read by immunoSEQ multiplex PCR, and TCRdb kept only the in-frame ones, dropping some. Of hundreds of thousands of clones listed, roughly 17% are singletons. The CDR3 is made up of 15 amino acids. V shed 6 bases, J shed 0 bases, and the junction held 8 bases outside the gene matches. The germline V gene encodes CDR1 LNHDA and CDR2 SQIVND (reference sequence). The chain is built from TRBV19 and TRBJ2-7; 7 nucleotides align to TRBD1. Material: naive CD4+ T cells from blood. The sequence was obtained from a woman between 18 and 29 years old in good health. DNA of the CDR3: TGTGCCAGTAGAATGCACCGGGACAGCTCCTACGAGCAGTACTTC. Translated: CASRMHRDSSYEQYF.